This T cell receptor (beta chain) emerged from a study of cytomegalovirus exposure and HLA in healthy donors (dated by TCRdb to between 2016 and 2019). Concerning the study at large: An earlier analysis of more than 550 of the donors reported approximately 280 Gb of sequence data and 117 million unique TCR beta sequences obtained from around 180 million T cells. High-throughput TCR immunosequencing, statistical association of individual TCRs with disease status, and machine learning were combined to predict cytomegalovirus infection status. In the later analysis, no new phenotypic data were used to find candidate immune exposures; instead, reliance was placed on TCR beta sequences and their occurrence across donors. Among the roughly 410 genotyped donors, about 83% belonged to the genetic ancestry cluster associated with self-reported Caucasian donors. An earlier analysis of several hundred of the donors used high-throughput TCR beta sequencing to judge whether each TCR beta V gene segment behaved as functional or pseudogenic. The number of donors typed differed by locus, with roughly 620-630 for A, B, C, DRB1 and DQB1, roughly 550 for DQA1, 600 to 610 for DPA1, and some 470 for DPB1. About 300 gigabases of sequencing data and tens of millions of unique TCR sequences were included in an early release covering several hundred HLA-typed donors. Along with the roughly 710-subject first cohort, a separate validation cohort of over 90 different subjects was used. To study patterns of TCR occurrence, a later analysis re-analyzed previously published TCR beta repertoires from 600 to 750 donors and added high-resolution HLA genotyping. Both class I and class II loci were covered by HLA typing, at four-digit resolution. Every repertoire in the discovery cohort had been generated on one and the same sequencing platform. The aim of the study was to test whether cataloging public T cell receptors could identify signatures of past pathogen exposure. Across approximately 420 genotyped donors of the cohort, an average of roughly 200,000 unique TCR beta nucleotide sequences per donor were sequenced, and around 19% of those sequences were non-productive. A later genetic analysis took genome-wide SNP genotypes for about three fifths of the 666 donors and used that subset as a discovery cohort. Donor age, sex, ethnicity and CMV serostatus were compiled together with the repertoire data. Five DR-DQ haplotypes were treated as single units for association and clustering because of strong linkage in the cohort. The T cell repertoires of about 700 subjects were profiled by immunosequencing and related to cytomegalovirus serostatus.

This clone was seen just once. This clone's antigen is unknown. No per-base quality is available; no much larger clone lies one base away. The protocol used for the library was the immunoSEQ multiplex PCR assay. The multiplex PCR relied on a mix of 60 forward primers for TCR Vbeta segments and 13 reverse primers for TCR Jbeta segments. Amplification of the CDR3 region of rearranged TCR beta genes was performed with a multiplex PCR assay on genomic DNA. The amplified TCR beta libraries were sequenced on the Illumina HiSeq System as 87-base-pair reads. Under the source paper's analysis protocol: Across the roughly 600 repertoires, a later analysis counted around 80 million unique TCR beta chains, 8.5 million to 12 million of which were shared by at least two donors. A nearest-neighbor algorithm error-corrected the raw reads and collapsed the reads into unique sequences, merging closely related sequences to remove PCR and sequencing errors. CDR3 sequences were aligned to IMGT reference sequences to assign V, D and J gene segments. Each retained sequence needed at least a six-nucleotide match to both a V gene segment and a J gene segment. A rearrangement counted as productive if the CDR3 had no stop codons and remained in frame with V and J, and every other rearrangement counted as non-productive. CDR3 was defined according to IMGT convention as the region running from the second conserved V-encoded cysteine to the conserved J-encoded phenylalanine. In an earlier analysis of approximately 590 of the donors, sequences lacking an unambiguous match to a single V gene segment were excluded. An earlier analysis of 500 to 700 of the donors classified V segments as functional when productive rearrangements were above 56.7% and as segregating when the standard deviation between donors was above 5%. A statistical classification framework was built for diagnosing cytomegalovirus status from the catalog of TCR beta chain sequences. In a later analysis, TCR nucleotide sequences were compared against IMGT/GENE-DB human TR gene sequences so that V and J genes could be assigned. The TCRdist pipeline was used in a later analysis to assign CDR3 sequences and most-parsimonious VDJ recombination scenarios. In a later analysis, each TCR beta chain was defined by its CDR3 amino acid sequence together with its V-gene family, and reads without a unique V-gene family were excluded. A later analysis removed several hundred highly shared, low-generation-probability nucleotide sequences to deal with suspected cross-contamination and a sequencing artifact. In a later analysis, a clonal expansion index for each public chain was calculated from normalized within-repertoire ranks of inferred template counts. In a later analysis, generation probabilities were computed using a VDJ recombination model fitted to out-of-frame rearrangements, and the results were checked against IGoR. A later analysis scored TCR-TCR, TCR-HLA and TCR-CMV co-occurrence with hypergeometric tests, applying a repertoire-size bias correction to TCR pairs. To estimate false discovery rates, a later analysis permuted the HLA or CMV assignments 20 times. A later analysis grouped co-occurring TCRs with DBSCAN, adding TCRdist sequence similarity when clustering within HLA-allele-positive subsets. Repertoires with fewer than 30,000 or more than 120,000 public chains, plus five repertoires with anomalous nucleotide sharing, were excluded from co-occurrence clustering. TCRdb carries this immuneACCESS record with in-frame sequences only. Its versions omit some clonotypes, under half of them owing to an unresolved V gene in the studies checked, with the rest unexplained. V, J and clone size were drawn from that table, and D and trimming were deduced from the DNA. The sample table lists 100,000 to 120,000 clones, approximately 72% of them with a count of one. Approximately 1.3% of the sample belongs to the ten largest clones.

In total, roughly 710 healthy bone marrow donors made up the cohort. Cohort members were all nominally healthy when sampled, although unrecorded immune exposures were likely present. The donor was CMV seronegative and was included in the group of 352 seronegative cohort members. Every donor gave a peripheral blood sample, and the peripheral blood mononuclear cells from that sample were used for TCR beta sequencing. Genomic DNA was extracted from the blood cell samples with the Qiagen DNeasy Blood Extraction Kit. Overall study results and their limits: A further reported finding was that TCR beta sequences accurately predicted the HLA-A and HLA-B alleles for most subjects in the first cohort. In this cohort, only TCR beta chains were sequenced, and detectable features were limited by the absence of alpha or paired-chain data. In a later analysis, HLA-associated TCR beta chains showed more clonal expansion and lower generation probabilities than non-associated chains that were equally common. Linkage disequilibrium might explain the correlated functional status among segregating V segments, but an unknown experimental factor could not be excluded. Most CMV-associated TCR beta chains appeared to be HLA-restricted in a later analysis, and the HLA associations seemed to be driven largely by CMV exposure. Assigning TCR associations to individual alleles was difficult when HLA alleles, especially DR and DQ, strongly co-occurred. In both the original and validation cohorts, the classifier was reported to diagnose cytomegalovirus status with high specificity and sensitivity. A cluster of highly shared sequence variants was judged likely to be a technical artifact of the sequencing pipeline. Specific HLA alleles were associated with about 17,000 TCR beta sequences at a false discovery rate of 0.05 in a later analysis. Compared with the roughly 600-donor mean, donors in an Asian-associated ancestry cluster had fewer N-insertions in productive TCRs, according to a later genetic analysis. A later analysis found that TCR association rates varied across HLA loci, with DRB1 alleles showing the most associated TCRs and HLA-C alleles the fewest. A later analysis reported that several top co-occurrence clusters appeared linked to parvovirus B19, influenza, CMV and Epstein-Barr virus. Because counts were too low, approximately 15 rarely observed V segments, including chromosome 9 orphons, were excluded from the earlier analysis of several hundred of the donors. An earlier analysis of around 500 of the donors showed that most TCR beta V segments appeared in productive rearrangements either about 87% or about 30% of the time, which broadly matched IMGT annotations. For the cohort, immune exposure information was limited to CMV serostatus. A few of the identified cytomegalovirus-associated TCR beta chains were confirmed in vitro to be specific for cytomegalovirus antigens. While some public TCRs were present in many individuals, most TCR sequences turned up only very rarely across donors. The presence/absence analyses assumed that sequencing depth was roughly uniform across donors, and that assumption may not be true. Because the 87-base-pair reads could not distinguish some IMGT-functional V segments, including TRBV6-2 and TRBV6-3, those segments were excluded. A later genetic analysis associated a missense DCLRE1C variant with V-gene and J-gene trimming of TCR beta chains, and an independent cohort replicated the association. Because HLA typing was unavailable for some donors at each locus, only the typed subset was used in association tests. According to the authors, the approach could potentially be generalized to other disease states and immunological phenotypes. In the study, 150 to 200 TCR beta chains were listed as associated with cytomegalovirus.

The CDR3 measures 16 amino acids from cysteine to phenylalanine. Kept here is only the CDR3 DNA, which spans 48 bases and is read in frame from base 1. At the junction V is shortened by 4 bases and J by 0 bases; bases outside the gene matches: 5. In the germline V gene, CDR1 corresponds to SGHRS and CDR2 to YFSETQ. The sample consisted of PBMCs. The TCR comes from a man aged 25 to 45 in good health and CMV-seronegative. This chain is built from TRBV5-1 and TRBJ1-1, with TRBD1 identical over 11 junction bases. The nucleotides are TGCGCCAGCAGCACGGGGACAGGGGGGATGAACACTGAAGCTTTCTTT. Its coded protein is CASSTGTGGMNTEAFF.